This T cell receptor (beta chain) is drawn from a study of vaccination and CD4 T cells after COVID-19. The germline V gene encodes CDR1 MNHEY and CDR2 SVGAGI. This CDR3 contains 15 residues. V gave up 0 bases and J gave up 8 bases, with 16 bases separating them. Treatment of the sample: roughly 10-day PBMC culture with coronavirus spike peptide pools or control peptides (ViraFEST assay). This clonotype was seen a few times. The antigen remains unidentified. Oncomine TCR Beta short-read sequencing was applied to DNA from cultured CD4+ T cells. It was cultured CD4+ T cells from which genomic DNA was extracted. TCRdb independently ran MiXCR on the PCR reads; one entry per CDR3 protein. The profile shows 4,000 to 4,500 distinct CDR3 sequences, around 20% of them singletons.

This sample comprised CD4+ T cells from blood, cultured in vitro, obtained after SARS-CoV-2 vaccination. The chain uses TRBV6-5 and TRBJ1-1; D might be TRBD1 (5 bases). The clonotype comes from a human donor who had recovered from COVID-19. The DNA of the CDR3 is TGTGCCAGCAGTTACTCGAATTGGTATGAGGGGGAAGCTTTCTTT. This encodes CASSYSNWYEGEAFF.